These 16 T cell receptor beta chains share one sample of origin, sequenced in a study of OX40 agonist ivuxolimab in advanced cancers. The table came from immunoSEQ multiplex PCR; TCRdb's copy has only in-frame clones and leaves some out. The sample lists 96,000 or so clones; roughly 87% were seen once. This specimen consisted of CD4+ or CD8+ T cells sorted from blood, obtained in a trial of the OX40 agonist ivuxolimab. These receptors were collected from an adult with an advanced solid tumor such as melanoma, head and neck, liver or kidney cancer.

The chain combines TRBV11-2 with TRBJ1-1; TRBD1 agrees at 9 bases. J lost 1 base, V lost 3 bases, and 3 bases had no gene match. CDR1 and CDR2 (germline): SGHAT, FQNNGV. The CDR3 runs to 15 residues. The CDR3 loop reads CASSLTGGENTEAFF. CDR3 coding DNA: TGTGCCAGCAGCTTGACAGGGGGTGAGAACACTGAAGCTTTCTTT.

The chain has TRBV6-5 and TRBJ1-2; 7 bases agree with TRBD1. V shed 2 bases and J 4 bases; nucleotides not matched to a gene: 4. Germline values: CDR1 MNHEY, CDR2 SVGAGI. The CDR3 loop spans 14 amino acids. This chain's CDR3 is CASSYVGQSYGYTF. The CDR3 DNA follows: TGTGCCAGCAGTTACGTGGGACAGAGCTATGGCTACACCTTC.

The J gene is TRBJ2-3, the V gene TRBV18; possible D gene TRBD2, 5 bases. Deletions cut 4 bases from V and 0 bases from J, with 17 bases between. Germline loops: CDR1 KGHSH, CDR2 LQKENI. The CDR3 covers 17 residues. CDR3 nucleotide sequence: TGTGCCAGCTCACGAACCAGAGCGGTTCTCAGCACAGATACGCAGTATTTT. This codes for CASSRTRAVLSTDTQYF.

The chain recombines TRBV11-2 with TRBJ2-1, with D possibly matching TRBD2 (5 bases). The V end lost 2 bases, the J end lost 5 bases, and 10 bases lay between the germline ends. Germline CDR1 reads SGHAT; CDR2 reads FQNNGV. This CDR3 is 14 amino acids long. CDR3 in amino acids: CASSLSSGNNEQFF. The CDR3 coding sequence is TGTGCCAGCAGCTTATCGTCGGGAAACAATGAGCAGTTCTTC.

This clone was found a few times. The V gene is TRBV7-3, the J gene TRBJ1-1; 7 bases agree with TRBD1. V gave up 5 bases and J gave up 0 bases; unmatched junction bases: 12. CDR1 is SGHTA, CDR2 FQGTGA, per germline. The CDR3 has 17 residues. In DNA, the CDR3 is TGTGCCAGCAGCCCGGACCCGGGACAGTGGTTGAACACTGAAGCTTTCTTT. Its protein product is CASSPDPGQWLNTEAFF.

The chain combines TRBV5-4 with TRBJ2-7; 10 nucleotides agree with TRBD2. The CDR3 has 15 amino acids. Germline values: CDR1 SGHNT, CDR2 YYREEE (reference sequence). V shed 4 bases and J 2 bases; nucleotides not matched to a gene: 6. The CDR3 nucleotides read TGTGCCAGCAGCAGAGGGACTAGCGACCCCTACGAGCAGTACTTC. Its translation: CASSRGTSDPYEQYF.

This chain links TRBV5-4 with TRBJ2-5; possible D gene TRBD2, 5 bases. The V and J ends lost 0 bases and 5 bases respectively, with 14 bases between them. CDR1 and CDR2 (germline): SGHNT, YYREEE (reference sequence). The CDR3 is 15 amino acids. As DNA, the CDR3 is TGTGCCAGCAGCTTGGGCACCGGGCCGGGGGAGACCCAGTACTTC. It translates to CASSLGTGPGETQYF.

The gene calls are TRBV13 and TRBJ1-2; D gene ambiguous. Germline assignment: CDR1 PRHDT and CDR2 FYEKMQ (reference sequence). V lost 5 bases to trimming and J lost 0 bases, with 13 bases between them. This CDR3 is 15 amino acids long. The CDR3 spells CASSPYGSTNYGYTF. CDR3 DNA: TGTGCCAGCAGCCCCTACGGTTCAACTAACTATGGCTACACCTTC.

This chain uses TRBV11-2 with TRBJ2-1, with D tentatively TRBD1 (6 bases). This CDR3 is built from 14 residues. Germline lookup yields CDR1 SGHAT and CDR2 FQNNGV. Trimming removed 1 base from V and 8 bases from J, with 12 bases in between. The CDR3: CASSLVPDSYEQFF. CDR3 coding DNA: TGTGCCAGCAGCTTAGTCCCGGACAGTTATGAGCAGTTCTTC.

This clone was observed a few times. The rearrangement joins TRBV13 to TRBJ2-7; 9 bases fit TRBD2. The CDR3 consists of 18 residues. The V segment lost 5 bases and the J segment 1 base; nucleotides outside the gene matches: 15. Germline assignment: CDR1 PRHDT and CDR2 FYEKMQ (reference sequence). The CDR3 sequence: CASSPRSGRLAGSYEQYF. The CDR3 DNA is TGTGCCAGCAGCCCCCGATCCGGGCGCCTAGCGGGATCCTACGAGCAGTACTTC.

The rearrangement links TRBV27 to TRBJ2-2, with D tentatively TRBD1 or TRBD2 (6 bases each). This CDR3 is 18 amino acids long. Germline V gene lookup returns CDR1 MNHEY and CDR2 SMNVEV (reference sequence). V lost 4 bases, J lost 6 bases, and 24 bases lay in between. The CDR3 sequence is CASSSRVGGRAGPGELFF. CDR3 DNA: TGTGCCAGCAGTTCAAGGGTCGGGGGCAGGGCAGGCCCCGGGGAGCTGTTTTTT.

J is TRBJ2-2 and V is TRBV19; tentative D call: TRBD1 (6 bases). This CDR3 is 14 amino acids long. The germline gives CDR1 LNHDA, CDR2 SQIVND (reference sequence). V was cut by 6 bases and J by 4 bases, with 12 bases left in between. The CDR3, as DNA: TGTGCCAGTAGGTGGGGGCGCCTCACCGGGGAGCTGTTTTTT. The encoded protein is CASRWGRLTGELFF.

V and J are TRBV6-6 and TRBJ1-2; no reliable D call. Trimming took 2 bases from V and 3 from J, leaving 10 bases between them. The CDR3 length is 14 residues. The germline V gene has CDR1 MNHNY and CDR2 SVGAGI (reference sequence). For the CDR3, the DNA is TGTGCCAGCAGTTACGGGTTCCCTGACTATGGCTACACCTTC. Translating it yields CASSYGFPDYGYTF.

A note on this clone: A junction boundary mismatches the germline segment, possibly from a read error. The rearrangement links TRBV7-9 to TRBJ2-5, with D possibly TRBD1 on 6 matching bases. Germline lookup yields CDR1 SEHNR and CDR2 FQNEAQ (reference sequence). CDR3 length: 14 amino acids. The DNA for the CDR3 is TGTGCCAGCAGCCCCTCAGGGGTTAGAGAGACCCGGTACTTC. The encoded protein is CASSPSGVRETRYF.

The rearrangement links TRBV7-9 to TRBJ2-5, with 10 bases fitting TRBD1. Germline CDR1 is SEHNR and CDR2 is FQNEAQ (reference sequence). This CDR3 contains 16 residues. The junction had 9 bases not matched to a gene; V was cut back by 7 bases and J by 1 base. The CDR3 is CASTTRDRGSQETQYF. In nucleotides, the CDR3 is TGTGCCAGCACCACCCGGGACAGGGGTTCCCAAGAGACCCAGTACTTC.

This clone was recorded at least ten times. This chain links TRBV4-2 with TRBJ2-7; TRBD2 agrees at 10 bases. This CDR3 is built from 18 residues. Per germline, CDR1 LGHNA and CDR2 YNFKEQ. V was pared by 1 base and J by 2 bases, with 11 bases of the junction left unmatched. CDR3 nucleotide sequence: TGTGCCAGCAGCCAAGGGTCTAGCGGGAGATCGTCCCCCTACGAGCAGTACTTC. As protein: CASSQGSSGRSSPYEQYF.